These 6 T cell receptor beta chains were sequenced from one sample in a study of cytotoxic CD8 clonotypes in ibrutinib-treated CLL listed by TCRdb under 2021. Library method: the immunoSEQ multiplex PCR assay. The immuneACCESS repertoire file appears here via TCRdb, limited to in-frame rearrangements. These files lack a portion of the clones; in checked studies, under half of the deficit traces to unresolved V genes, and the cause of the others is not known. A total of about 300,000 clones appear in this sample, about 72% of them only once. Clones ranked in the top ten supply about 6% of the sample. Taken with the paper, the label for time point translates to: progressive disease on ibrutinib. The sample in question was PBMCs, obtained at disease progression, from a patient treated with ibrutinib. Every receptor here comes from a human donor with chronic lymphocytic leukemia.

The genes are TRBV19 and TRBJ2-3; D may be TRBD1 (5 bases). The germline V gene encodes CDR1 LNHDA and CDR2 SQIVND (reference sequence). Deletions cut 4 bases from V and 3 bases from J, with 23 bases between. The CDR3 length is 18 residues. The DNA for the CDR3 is TGTGCCAGTAGTACCCTGGGGCTAGAGCGAAAAAAAACAGATACGCAGTATTTT. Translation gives CASSTLGLERKKTDTQYF.

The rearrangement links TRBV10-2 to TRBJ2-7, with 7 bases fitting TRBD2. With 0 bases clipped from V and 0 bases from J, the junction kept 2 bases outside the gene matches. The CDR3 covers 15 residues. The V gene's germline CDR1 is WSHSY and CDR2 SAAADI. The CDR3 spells CASSESGGSSYEQYF. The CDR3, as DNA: TGCGCCAGCAGTGAGTCGGGGGGGAGCTCCTACGAGCAGTACTTC.

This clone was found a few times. The CDR3 loop reads CASSPGSSGELFF. For the CDR3, the DNA is TGTGCCAGCAGTCCAGGGAGTTCCGGGGAGCTGTTTTTT. J is TRBJ2-2 and V is TRBV6-5; D possibly matches TRBD1 or TRBD2 (5 bases each). This CDR3 is 13 amino acids long. With 5 bases removed from V and 6 bases from J, the gap between germline ends came to 10 bases. Germline CDR1 reads MNHEY; CDR2 reads SVGAGI.

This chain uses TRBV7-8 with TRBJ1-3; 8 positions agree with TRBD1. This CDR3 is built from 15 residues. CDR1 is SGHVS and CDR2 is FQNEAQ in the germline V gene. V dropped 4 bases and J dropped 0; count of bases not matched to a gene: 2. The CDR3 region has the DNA TGTGCCAGCAGCTCCACAGGGGGCTCTGGAAACACCATATATTTT. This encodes CASSSTGGSGNTIYF.

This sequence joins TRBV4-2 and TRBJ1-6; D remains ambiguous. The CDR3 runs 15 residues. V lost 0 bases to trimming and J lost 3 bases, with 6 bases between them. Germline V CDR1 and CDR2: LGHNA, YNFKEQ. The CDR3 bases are TGTGCCAGCAGCCAAGATCTACACTATAATTCACCCCTCCACTTT. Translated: CASSQDLHYNSPLHF.

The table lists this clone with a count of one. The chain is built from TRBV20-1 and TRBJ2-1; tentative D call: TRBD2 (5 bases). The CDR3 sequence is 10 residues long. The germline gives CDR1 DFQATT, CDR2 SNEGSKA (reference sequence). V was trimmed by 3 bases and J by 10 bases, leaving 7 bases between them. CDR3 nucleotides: TGCAGTGCTAGTCGACTAGAGCAGTTCTTC. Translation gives CSASRLEQFF.